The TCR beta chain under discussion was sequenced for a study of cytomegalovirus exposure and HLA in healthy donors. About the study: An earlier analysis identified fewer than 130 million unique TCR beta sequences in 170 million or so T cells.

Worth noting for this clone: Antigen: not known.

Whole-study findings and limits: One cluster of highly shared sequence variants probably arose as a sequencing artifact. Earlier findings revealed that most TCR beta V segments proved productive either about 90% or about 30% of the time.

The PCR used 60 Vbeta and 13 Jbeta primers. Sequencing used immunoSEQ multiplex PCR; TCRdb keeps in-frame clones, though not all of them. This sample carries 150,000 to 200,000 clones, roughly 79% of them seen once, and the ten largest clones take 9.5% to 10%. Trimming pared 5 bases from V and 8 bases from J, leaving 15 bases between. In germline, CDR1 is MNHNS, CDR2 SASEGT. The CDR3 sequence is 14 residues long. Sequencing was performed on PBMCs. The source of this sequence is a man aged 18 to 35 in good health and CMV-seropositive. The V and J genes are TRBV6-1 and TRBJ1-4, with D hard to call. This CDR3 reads CASSTGLAWEKLFF. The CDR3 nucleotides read TGTGCCAGCAGTACGGGTCTTGCGTGGGAAAAACTGTTTTTT.